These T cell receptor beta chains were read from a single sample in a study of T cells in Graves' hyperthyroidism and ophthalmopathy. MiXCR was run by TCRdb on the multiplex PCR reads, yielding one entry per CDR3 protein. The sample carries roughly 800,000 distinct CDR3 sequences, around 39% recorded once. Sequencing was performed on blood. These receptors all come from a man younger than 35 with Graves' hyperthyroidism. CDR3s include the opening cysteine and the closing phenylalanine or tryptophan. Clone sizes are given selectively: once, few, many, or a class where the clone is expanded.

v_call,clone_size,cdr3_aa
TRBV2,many,CASSVGLAHEQYF
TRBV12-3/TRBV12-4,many,CASSSPLSYEQYF
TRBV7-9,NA,CASSPGAPGKETQYF
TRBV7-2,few,CASSMNSGNTIYF
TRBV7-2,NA,CASSGDRGQHEAFF
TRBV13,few,CASSLRYSGANVLTF
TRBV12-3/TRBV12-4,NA,CASSPGSSGRDWETQYF
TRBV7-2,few,CASSLLVPEQYF
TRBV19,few,CASNTAGSHTF
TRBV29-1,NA,CSVGDPGELFF
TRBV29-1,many,CSVDAPYNSPLHF
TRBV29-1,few,CSAKRSAGRYGYTF
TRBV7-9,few,CASSSTGKGFDSPLHF
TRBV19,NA,CASKTALNTGELFF
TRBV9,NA,CASWAVTAEAFF
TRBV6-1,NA,CASRSGTGKEYTF
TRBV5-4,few,CASRYEANTEAFF
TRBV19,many,CASSLRGQGIGPLHF
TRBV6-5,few,CASSYSRRYNEKLFF
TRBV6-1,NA,CAASRTSDYNEQFF
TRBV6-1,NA,CASSYSGTGGNTEAFF
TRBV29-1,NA,CSVSTDDYGYTF
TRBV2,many,CASSDTLTYEQYF
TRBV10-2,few,CASSESSGGSYEQYF
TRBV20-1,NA,CSARDWGFTEAFF
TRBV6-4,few,CASSDSAENTEAFF
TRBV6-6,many,CASSYVSQPQHF
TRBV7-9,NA,CASRQGADSPLHF
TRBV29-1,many,CSVAGLADSYEQYF
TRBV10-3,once,CAVSGPGTEAFF
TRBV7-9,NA,CASSTGQGVNGYTF
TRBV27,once,CATETRGEAFF
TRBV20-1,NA,CSALRTSGREEQYF
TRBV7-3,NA,CASSQDRGAETQYF
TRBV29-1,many,CSVEDYGYGYTF
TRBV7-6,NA,CASSFIPFSGANVLTF
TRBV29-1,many,CSVLSHTGELFF
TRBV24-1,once,CATRDLGGDEQFF
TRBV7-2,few,CASSLVAGAFF
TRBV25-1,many,CASGQTGVKTEAFF
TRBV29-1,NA,CSVRGTAAAGGYTF
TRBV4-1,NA,CASSQEGSSQETQYF
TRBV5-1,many,CASSLSGGNTGELFF
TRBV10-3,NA,CASRSDLSGNTIYF
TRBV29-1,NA,CSVEGHVNTEAFF
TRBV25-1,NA,CASSLLVGASTDTQYF
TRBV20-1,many,CSARRGNTEAFF
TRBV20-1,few,CSARVGGGTINSPLHF
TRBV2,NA,CASRTGQRNESPLHF
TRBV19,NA,CASRIDRGFDGYTF
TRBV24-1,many,CATSDRQVREAFF
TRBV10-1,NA,CASSALSGLPLYEQYF
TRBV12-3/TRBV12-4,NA,CASSGQETFYNSPLHF